Below, 11 T cell receptor beta chains from the same sample are listed, as sequenced in a study of sequential checkpoint blockade in melanoma. Sequencing was performed with immunoSEQ multiplex PCR; in TCRdb, only in-frame clones are kept and a portion is missing. The profile shows 25,000 to 35,000 clones, approximately 91% of them singletons. The treatment was: randomized to nivolumab then ipilimumab (arm A) or the reverse (arm B). The sequenced sample was CD8+ T cells sorted from blood (inferred from file names), obtained from a patient given nivolumab and ipilimumab in sequence. All receptors derive from a human donor with melanoma.

In its sample, this clone was seen a few times. This rearrangement joins TRBV7-3 to TRBJ2-1; 7 positions agree with TRBD1. The V segment lost 1 base and the J segment 2 bases; nucleotides outside the gene matches: 2. The CDR3 runs to 15 residues. Germline V lookup: CDR1 SGHTA, CDR2 FQGTGA. The CDR3, as DNA: TGTGCCAGCAGCTTAAGACAGGGACCCTACAATGAGCAGTTCTTC. Translating it yields CASSLRQGPYNEQFF.

The chain recombines TRBV7-8 with TRBJ1-5, with TRBD1 matching over 7 bases. V gave up 5 bases and J gave up 2 bases; unmatched junction bases: 6. The CDR3 is 15 residues long. Germline V CDR1 and CDR2: SGHVS, FQNEAQ. The CDR3 coding sequence is TGTGCCAGCAGCCAAATTGACAGGGGCAATCAGCCCCAGCATTTT. Translated, it gives CASSQIDRGNQPQHF.

The chain joins TRBV27 to TRBJ1-2; D not resolved. Germline loops: CDR1 MNHEY, CDR2 SMNVEV (reference sequence). The CDR3 extends over 13 amino acids. Deletions cut 2 bases from V and 0 bases from J, with 4 bases between. The CDR3 nucleotides are TGTGCCAGCAGTTTAACACCTAACTATGGCTACACCTTC. It yields the protein CASSLTPNYGYTF.

The chain has TRBV6-6 and TRBJ2-7, with D perhaps matching TRBD2 (5 bases). V lost 2 bases to trimming and J lost 3 bases, with 14 bases between them. Germline lookup yields CDR1 MNHNY and CDR2 SVGAGI (reference sequence). This CDR3 region has 15 residues. The DNA for the CDR3 is TGTGCCAGCAGTTACGTCGTCCGGGGAATCTACGAGCAGTACGTC. Translation gives CASSYVVRGIYEQYV.

This clone has a single count. V is TRBV19 and J is TRBJ1-4, with a tentative D call TRBD1 (6 bases). The length of the CDR3 is 15 residues. The V gene's germline CDR1 is LNHDA and CDR2 SQIVND (reference sequence). With 3 bases removed from V and 8 bases from J, the gap between germline ends came to 16 bases. CDR3 amino acids: CASSMGALRVEKLFF. The CDR3 nucleotides are TGTGCCAGTAGTATGGGGGCCCTGAGGGTGGAAAAACTGTTTTTT.

In its sample, this clone was seen once. The chain employs TRBV9 and TRBJ1-3; D perhaps matches TRBD1 (5 bases). The length of the CDR3 is 16 residues. Deletions cut 2 bases from V and 0 bases from J, with 12 bases between. Germline CDR1 and CDR2: SGDLS and YYNGEE. The CDR3 coding sequence is TGTGCCAGCAGCGTGACAGACACCATCTCTGGAAACACCATATATTTT. Its protein product is CASSVTDTISGNTIYF.

The rearrangement uses TRBV7-9 and TRBJ2-1, with 7 bases lining up with TRBD2. V gave up 4 bases and J gave up 7 bases; unmatched junction bases: 7. The CDR3 is 14 amino acids. Germline V gene sequence: CDR1 SEHNR, CDR2 FQNEAQ (reference sequence). The chain's CDR3 is CASSSPKAGNEQFF. CDR3 coding DNA: TGTGCCAGCAGCTCCCCCAAAGCGGGGAATGAGCAGTTCTTC.

V is TRBV6-6 and J is TRBJ1-1; 9 bases are shared with TRBD1. Germline loops: CDR1 MNHNY, CDR2 SVGAGI (reference sequence). The junction had 2 bases not matched to a gene; V was cut back by 2 bases and J by 7 bases. CDR3 length: 13 amino acids. In nucleotides, the CDR3 is TGTGCCAGCAGTTACGACAGGGGGATTGAAGCTTTCTTT. Translating gives CASSYDRGIEAFF.

The table lists this clone with a count of one. J is TRBJ1-2 and V is TRBV7-9; D is ambiguous. The CDR3 spans 16 residues. V shed 5 bases and J shed 2 bases, with 18 bases lying between them. The germline V gene encodes CDR1 SEHNR and CDR2 FQNEAQ (reference sequence). CDR3 in amino acids: CASSAPEVSRNYGYTF. CDR3 nucleotide sequence: TGTGCCAGCAGCGCTCCGGAGGTCTCCCGGAACTATGGCTACACCTTC.

This chain connects TRBV27 to TRBJ1-1, with a tentative D call TRBD1 (5 bases). Trimming took 0 bases from V and 5 from J, leaving 10 bases between them. Germline CDR1 is MNHEY and CDR2 is SMNVEV (reference sequence). This CDR3 region has 14 residues. DNA of the CDR3: TGTGCCAGCAGTTTATCGATGGGGGGAACTGAAGCTTTCTTT. Its protein is CASSLSMGGTEAFF.

V is TRBV27 and J is TRBJ2-7; TRBD1 matches at 10 bases. CDR1 is MNHEY and CDR2 is SMNVEV in the germline V gene (reference sequence). CDR3 length: 15 residues. Trimming cost V 4 bases and J 1 base; bases outside gene matches: 4. The CDR3, as DNA: TGTGCCAGCAGTTATGGACAGGGGGAATCCTACGAGCAGTACTTC. It specifies CASSYGQGESYEQYF.